The present T cell receptor beta chain was sequenced within a study of T cell changes during pregnancy in multiple sclerosis. Method: immunoSEQ multiplex PCR; TCRdb's copy keeps in-frame clones and lacks some. This table has about 49,000 clones, almost 95% appearing once. CDR3 size: 16 residues. J gave up 2 bases and V 5 bases, and 7 bases lay outside the gene matches. Germline V gene data show CDR1 as SNHLY and CDR2 as FYNNEI. Sample: peripheral blood, taken after pregnancy. The TCR sequence derives from a female donor with multiple sclerosis, enrolled in a pregnancy study. The genes are TRBV2 and TRBJ1-3; 9 bases are shared with TRBD1. For the CDR3, the DNA is TGTGCCAGCAGTTCAGGGACAGGGTTGCCTGGAAACACCATATATTTT. It encodes CASSSGTGLPGNTIYF.